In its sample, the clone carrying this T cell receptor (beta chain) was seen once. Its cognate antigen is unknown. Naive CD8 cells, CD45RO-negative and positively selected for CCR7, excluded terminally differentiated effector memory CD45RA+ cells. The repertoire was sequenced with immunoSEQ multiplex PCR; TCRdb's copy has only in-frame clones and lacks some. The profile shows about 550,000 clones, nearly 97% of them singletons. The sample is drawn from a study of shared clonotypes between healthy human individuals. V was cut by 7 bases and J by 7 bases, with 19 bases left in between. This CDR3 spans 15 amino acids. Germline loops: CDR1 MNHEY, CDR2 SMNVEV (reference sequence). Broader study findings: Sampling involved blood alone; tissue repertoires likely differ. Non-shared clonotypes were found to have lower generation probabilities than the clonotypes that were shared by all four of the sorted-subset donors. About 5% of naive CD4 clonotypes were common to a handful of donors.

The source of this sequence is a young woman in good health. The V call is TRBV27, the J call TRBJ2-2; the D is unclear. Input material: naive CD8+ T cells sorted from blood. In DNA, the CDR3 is TGTGCCAGCACCCCCCGAGGTGGGCCGGGCGGGGAGCTGTTTTTT. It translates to CASTPRGGPGGELFF.